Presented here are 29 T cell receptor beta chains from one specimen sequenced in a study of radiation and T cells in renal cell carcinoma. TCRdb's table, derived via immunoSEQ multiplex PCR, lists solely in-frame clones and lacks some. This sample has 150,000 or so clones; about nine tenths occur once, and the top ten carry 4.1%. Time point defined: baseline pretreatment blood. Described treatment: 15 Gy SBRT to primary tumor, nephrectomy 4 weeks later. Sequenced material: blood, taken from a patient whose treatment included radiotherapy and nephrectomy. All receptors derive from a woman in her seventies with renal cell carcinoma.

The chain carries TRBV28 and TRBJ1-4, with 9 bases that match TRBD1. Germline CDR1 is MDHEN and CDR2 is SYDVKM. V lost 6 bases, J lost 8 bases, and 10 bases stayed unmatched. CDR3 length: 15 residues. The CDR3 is CASRVRDRVREKLFF. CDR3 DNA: TGTGCCAGCAGGGTCCGGGACAGGGTACGCGAAAAACTGTTTTTT.

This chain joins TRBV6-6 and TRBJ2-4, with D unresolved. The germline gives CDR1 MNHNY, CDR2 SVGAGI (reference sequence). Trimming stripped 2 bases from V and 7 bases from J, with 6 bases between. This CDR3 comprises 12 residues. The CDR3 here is CASSYLGNIQYF. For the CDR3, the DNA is TGTGCCAGCAGTTACCTGGGGAACATTCAGTACTTC.

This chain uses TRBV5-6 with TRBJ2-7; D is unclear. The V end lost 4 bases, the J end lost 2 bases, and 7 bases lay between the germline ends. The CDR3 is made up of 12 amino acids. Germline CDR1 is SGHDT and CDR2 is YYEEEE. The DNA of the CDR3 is TGTGCCAGCAGCGTCGCTACCTACGAGCAGTACTTC. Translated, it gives CASSVATYEQYF.

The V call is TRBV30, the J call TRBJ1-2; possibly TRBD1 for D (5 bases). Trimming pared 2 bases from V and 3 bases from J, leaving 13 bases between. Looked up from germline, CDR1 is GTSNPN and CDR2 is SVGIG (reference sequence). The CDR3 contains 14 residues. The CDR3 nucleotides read TGTGCCTGGAGTCGAACAGGCGGATACTATGGCTACACCTTC. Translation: CAWSRTGGYYGYTF.

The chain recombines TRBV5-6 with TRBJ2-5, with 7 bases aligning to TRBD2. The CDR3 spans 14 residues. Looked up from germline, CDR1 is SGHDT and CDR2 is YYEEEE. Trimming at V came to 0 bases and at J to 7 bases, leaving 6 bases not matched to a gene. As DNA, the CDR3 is TGTGCCAGCAGCTTGGATGGCGGGGGAAGGACCCAGTACTTC. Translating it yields CASSLDGGGRTQYF. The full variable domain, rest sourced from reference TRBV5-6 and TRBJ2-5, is DAGVTQSPTHLIKTRGQQVTLRCSPKSGHDTVSWYQQALGQGPQFIFQYYEEEERQRGNFPDRFSGHQFPNYSSELNVNALLLGDSALYLCASSLDGGGRTQYFGPGTRLLVL.

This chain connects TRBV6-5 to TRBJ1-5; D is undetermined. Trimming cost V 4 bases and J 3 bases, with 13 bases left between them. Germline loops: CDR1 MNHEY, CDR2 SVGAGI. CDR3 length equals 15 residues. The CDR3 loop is CASSSTRINNQPQHF. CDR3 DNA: TGTGCCAGCAGTTCGACGCGCATTAACAATCAGCCCCAGCATTTT.

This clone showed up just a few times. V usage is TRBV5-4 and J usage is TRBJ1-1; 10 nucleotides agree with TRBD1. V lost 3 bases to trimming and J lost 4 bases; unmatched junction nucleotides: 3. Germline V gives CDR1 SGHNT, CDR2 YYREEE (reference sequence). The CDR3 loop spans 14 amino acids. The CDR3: CASSSTGGITEAFF. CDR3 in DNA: TGTGCCAGCAGCTCGACAGGGGGCATCACTGAAGCTTTCTTT.

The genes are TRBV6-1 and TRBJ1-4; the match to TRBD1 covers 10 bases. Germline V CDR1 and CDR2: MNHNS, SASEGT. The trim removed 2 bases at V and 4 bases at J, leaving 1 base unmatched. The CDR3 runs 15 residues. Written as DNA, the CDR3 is TGTGCCAGCAGTGAACGGACAGGGGGTAATGAAAAACTGTTTTTT. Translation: CASSERTGGNEKLFF.

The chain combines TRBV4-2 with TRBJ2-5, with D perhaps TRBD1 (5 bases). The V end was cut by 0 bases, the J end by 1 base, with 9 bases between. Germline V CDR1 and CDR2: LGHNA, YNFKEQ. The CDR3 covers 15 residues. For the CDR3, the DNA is TGTGCCAGCAGCCAAGAACAGGCTCCCCAAGAGACCCAGTACTTC. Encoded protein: CASSQEQAPQETQYF.

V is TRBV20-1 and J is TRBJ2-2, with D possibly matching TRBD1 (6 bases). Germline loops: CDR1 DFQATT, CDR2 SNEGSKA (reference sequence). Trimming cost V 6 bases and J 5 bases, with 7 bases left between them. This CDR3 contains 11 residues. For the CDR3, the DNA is TGCAGTGCCACAGGGACCGGGGAGCTGTTTTTT. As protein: CSATGTGELFF.

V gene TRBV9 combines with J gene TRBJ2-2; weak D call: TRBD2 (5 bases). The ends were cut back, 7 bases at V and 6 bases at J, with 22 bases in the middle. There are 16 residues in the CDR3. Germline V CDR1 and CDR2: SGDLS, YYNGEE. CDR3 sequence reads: CASSREQHRLAGELFF. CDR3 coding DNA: TGTGCCAGCTCCCGGGAACAGCACCGTCTAGCCGGGGAGCTGTTTTTT. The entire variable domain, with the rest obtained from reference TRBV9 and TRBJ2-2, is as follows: DSGVTQTPKHLITATGQRVTLRCSPRSGDLSVYWYQQSLDQGLQFLIQYYNGEERAKGNILERFSAQQFPDLHSELNLSSLELGDSALYFCASSREQHRLAGELFFGEGSRLTVL.

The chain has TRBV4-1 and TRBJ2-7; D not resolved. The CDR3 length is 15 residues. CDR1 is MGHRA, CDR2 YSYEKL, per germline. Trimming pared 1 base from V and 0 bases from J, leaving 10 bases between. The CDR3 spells CASSQAGHTSYEQYF. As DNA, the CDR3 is TGCGCCAGCAGCCAAGCGGGTCACACCTCCTACGAGCAGTACTTC.

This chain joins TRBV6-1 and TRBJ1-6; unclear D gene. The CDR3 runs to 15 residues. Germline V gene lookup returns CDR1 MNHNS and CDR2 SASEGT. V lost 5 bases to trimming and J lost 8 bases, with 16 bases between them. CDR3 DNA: TGTGCCAGCAGTACCTCTGGGCTCGGGGATTCACCCCTCCACTTT. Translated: CASSTSGLGDSPLHF.

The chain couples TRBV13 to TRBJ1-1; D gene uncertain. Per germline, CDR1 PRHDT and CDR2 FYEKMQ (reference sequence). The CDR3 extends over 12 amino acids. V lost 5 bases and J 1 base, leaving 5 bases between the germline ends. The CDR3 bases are TGTGCCAGCAGCCAACGGAACACTGAAGCTTTCTTT. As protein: CASSQRNTEAFF.

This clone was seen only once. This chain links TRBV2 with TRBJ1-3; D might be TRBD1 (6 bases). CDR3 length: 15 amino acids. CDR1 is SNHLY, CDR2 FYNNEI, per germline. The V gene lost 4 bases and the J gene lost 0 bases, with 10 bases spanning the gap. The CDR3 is CASSGGQVSGNTIYF. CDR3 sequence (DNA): TGTGCCAGCAGTGGGGGGCAGGTCTCTGGAAACACCATATATTTT.

The CDR3 reads CAISDPTGQGAENYGYTF. The CDR3 DNA sequence: TGTGCCATCAGTGACCCCACGGGACAGGGGGCAGAGAACTATGGCTACACCTTC. The chain combines TRBV10-3 with TRBJ1-2; TRBD1 agrees at 12 bases. Germline V CDR1 and CDR2: ENHRY, SYGVKD. CDR3 size: 18 residues. V was pared by 3 bases and J by 2 bases, with 10 bases of the junction left unmatched.

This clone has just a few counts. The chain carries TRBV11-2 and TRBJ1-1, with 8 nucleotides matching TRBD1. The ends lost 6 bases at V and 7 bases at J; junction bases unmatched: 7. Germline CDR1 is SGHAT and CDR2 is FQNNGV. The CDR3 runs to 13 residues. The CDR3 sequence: CASRLDRGDEAFF. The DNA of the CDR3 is TGTGCCAGCAGGCTTGACAGGGGAGATGAAGCTTTCTTT. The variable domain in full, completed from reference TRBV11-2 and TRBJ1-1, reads EAGVAQSPRYKIIEKRQSVAFWCNPISGHATLYWYQQILGQGPKLLIQFQNNGVVDDSQLPKDRFSAERLKGVDSTLKIQPAKLEDSAVYLCASRLDRGDEAFFGQGTRLTVV.

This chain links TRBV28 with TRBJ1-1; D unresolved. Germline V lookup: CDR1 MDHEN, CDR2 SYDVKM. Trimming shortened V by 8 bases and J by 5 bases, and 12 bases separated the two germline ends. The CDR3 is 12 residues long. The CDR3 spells CASCWRETEAFF. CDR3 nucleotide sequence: TGTGCCAGCTGCTGGAGGGAAACTGAAGCTTTCTTT. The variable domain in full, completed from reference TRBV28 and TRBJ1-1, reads DVKVTQSSRYLVKRTGEKVFLECVQDMDHENMFWYRQDPGLGLRLIYFSYDVKMKEKGDIPEGYSVSREKKERFSLILESASTNQTSMYLCASCWRETEAFFGQGTRLTVV.

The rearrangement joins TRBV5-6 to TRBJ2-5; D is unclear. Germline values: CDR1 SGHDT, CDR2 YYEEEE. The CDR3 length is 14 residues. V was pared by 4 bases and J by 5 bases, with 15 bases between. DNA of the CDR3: TGTGCCAGCAGCGATGGACCCCGATCCGAGACCCAGTACTTC. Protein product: CASSDGPRSETQYF. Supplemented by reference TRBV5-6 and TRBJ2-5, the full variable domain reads DAGVTQSPTHLIKTRGQQVTLRCSPKSGHDTVSWYQQALGQGPQFIFQYYEEEERQRGNFPDRFSGHQFPNYSSELNVNALLLGDSALYLCASSDGPRSETQYFGPGTRLLVL.

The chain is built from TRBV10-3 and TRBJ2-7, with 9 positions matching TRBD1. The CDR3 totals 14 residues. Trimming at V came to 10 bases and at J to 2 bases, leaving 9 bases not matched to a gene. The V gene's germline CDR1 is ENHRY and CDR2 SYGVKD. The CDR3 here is CATHGGQGTYEQYF. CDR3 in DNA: TGTGCCACTCACGGGGGACAGGGAACCTACGAGCAGTACTTC.

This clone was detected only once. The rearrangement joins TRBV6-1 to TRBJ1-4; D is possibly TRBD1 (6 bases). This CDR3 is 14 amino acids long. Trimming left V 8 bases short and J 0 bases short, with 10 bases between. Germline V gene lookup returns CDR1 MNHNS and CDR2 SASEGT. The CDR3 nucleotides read TGTGCCAGCCAGACAGGACCAACTAATGAAAAACTGTTTTTT. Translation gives CASQTGPTNEKLFF.

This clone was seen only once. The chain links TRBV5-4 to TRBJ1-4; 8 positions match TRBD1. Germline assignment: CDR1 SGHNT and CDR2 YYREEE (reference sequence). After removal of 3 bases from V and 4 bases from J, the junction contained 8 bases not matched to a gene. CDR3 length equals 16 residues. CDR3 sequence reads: CASSSRTGPGNEKLFF. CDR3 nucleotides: TGTGCCAGCAGCTCGCGGACAGGGCCGGGTAATGAAAAACTGTTTTTT. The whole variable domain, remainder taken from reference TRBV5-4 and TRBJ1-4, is ETGVTQSPTHLIKTRGQQVTLRCSSQSGHNTVSWYQQALGQGPQFIFQYYREEENGRGNFPPRFSGLQFPNYSSELNVNALELDDSALYLCASSSRTGPGNEKLFFGSGTQLSVL.

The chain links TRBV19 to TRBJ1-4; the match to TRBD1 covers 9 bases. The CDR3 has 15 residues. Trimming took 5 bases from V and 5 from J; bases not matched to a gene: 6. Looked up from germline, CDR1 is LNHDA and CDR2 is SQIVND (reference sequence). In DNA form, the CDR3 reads TGTGCCAGTAGTCCCCGGACAGGGGTGAATGAAAAACTGTTTTTT. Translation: CASSPRTGVNEKLFF. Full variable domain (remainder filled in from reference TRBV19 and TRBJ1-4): DGGITQSPKYLFRKEGQNVTLSCEQNLNHDAMYWYRQDPGQGLRLIYYSQIVNDFQKGDIAEGYSVSREKKESFPLTVTSAQKNPTAFYLCASSPRTGVNEKLFFGSGTQLSVL.

The CDR3 is CASSSGLAGGGAKNIQYF. The CDR3, as DNA: TGTGCCAGCAGCTCGGGACTAGCGGGCGGAGGGGCCAAAAACATTCAGTACTTC. This chain links TRBV5-4 with TRBJ2-4; TRBD2 aligns across 12 bases. Germline V lookup: CDR1 SGHNT, CDR2 YYREEE (reference sequence). The V and J ends lost 3 bases and 1 base, in that order; junction bases with no gene match: 8. This CDR3 region has 18 residues.

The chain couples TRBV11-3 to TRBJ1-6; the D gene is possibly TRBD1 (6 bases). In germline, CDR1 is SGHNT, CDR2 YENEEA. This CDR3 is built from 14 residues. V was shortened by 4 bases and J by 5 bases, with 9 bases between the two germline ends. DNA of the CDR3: TGTGCCAGCAGCTCCCAGGGGAATAATTCACCCCTCCACTTT. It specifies CASSSQGNNSPLHF.

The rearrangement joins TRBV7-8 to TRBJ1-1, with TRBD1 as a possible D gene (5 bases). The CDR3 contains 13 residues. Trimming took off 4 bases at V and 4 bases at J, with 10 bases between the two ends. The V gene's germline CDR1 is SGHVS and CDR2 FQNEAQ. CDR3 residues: CASSSGGGTEAFF. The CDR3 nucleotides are TGTGCCAGCAGCTCCGGGGGGGGCACTGAAGCTTTCTTT.

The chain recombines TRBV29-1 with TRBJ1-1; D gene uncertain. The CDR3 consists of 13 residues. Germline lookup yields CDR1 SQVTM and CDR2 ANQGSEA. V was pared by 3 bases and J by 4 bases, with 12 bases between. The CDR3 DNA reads TGCAGCGTTGAGCGGGGTTGGGGCACTGAAGCTTTCTTT. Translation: CSVERGWGTEAFF.

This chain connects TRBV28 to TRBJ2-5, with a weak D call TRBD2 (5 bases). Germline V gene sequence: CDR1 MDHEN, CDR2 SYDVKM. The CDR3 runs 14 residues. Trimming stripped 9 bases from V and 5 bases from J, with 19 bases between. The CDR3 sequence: CASSPPRELETQYF. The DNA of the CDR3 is TGTGCCAGTTCCCCCCCGAGGGAGTTGGAGACCCAGTACTTC.

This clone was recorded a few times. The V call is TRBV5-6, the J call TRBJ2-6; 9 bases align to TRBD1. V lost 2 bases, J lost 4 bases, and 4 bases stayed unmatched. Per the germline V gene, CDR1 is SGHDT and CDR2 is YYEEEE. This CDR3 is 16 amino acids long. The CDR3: CASSFTGGAGANVLTF. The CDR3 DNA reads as TGTGCCAGCAGCTTTACAGGGGGCGCGGGGGCCAACGTCCTGACTTTC.